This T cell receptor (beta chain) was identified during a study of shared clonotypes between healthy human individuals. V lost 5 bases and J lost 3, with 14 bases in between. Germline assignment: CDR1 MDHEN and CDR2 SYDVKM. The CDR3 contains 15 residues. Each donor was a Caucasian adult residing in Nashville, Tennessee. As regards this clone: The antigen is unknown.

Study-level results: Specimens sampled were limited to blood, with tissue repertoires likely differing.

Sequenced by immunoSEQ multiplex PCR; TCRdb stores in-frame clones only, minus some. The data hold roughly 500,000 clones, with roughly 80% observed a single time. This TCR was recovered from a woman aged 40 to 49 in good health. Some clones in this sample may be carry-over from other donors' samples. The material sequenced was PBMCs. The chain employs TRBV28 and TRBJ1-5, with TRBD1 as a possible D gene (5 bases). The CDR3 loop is CASSPSDRFNQPQHF. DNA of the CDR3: TGTGCCAGCAGTCCATCAGACAGATTCAATCAGCCCCAGCATTTT.